The clone carrying this T cell receptor beta chain has at least ten counts. Its antigen is not known. The data derive from a study of shared clonotypes between healthy human individuals. Per the original methods: Junction-only sequences without quality scores came from ImmunoSEQ, so filtering differed. TCRdb's copy holds only in-frame clones and misses some; the assay was immunoSEQ multiplex PCR. V, J and clone size derive from that table, while D and trimming were established from the DNA sequence. The data contain more than 550,000 clones, 72% of them singletons. V was clipped by 4 bases and J by 5 bases; unmatched bases: 3. Germline CDR1 reads MDHEN; CDR2 reads SYDVKM. The CDR3 spans 14 residues. Whole-study findings and limits: Blood was the sole source, and tissue repertoires probably differ.

The sample comprised memory CD4+ T cells sorted from blood. Subset meaning: CD45RA-negative fraction. V usage is TRBV28 and J usage is TRBJ2-2; 8 nucleotides match TRBD1. The receptor was derived from a woman in her 30s in good health. The DNA for the CDR3 is TGTGCCAGCAGTTCCGGACAGGGAACCGGGGAGCTGTTTTTT. Amino acids: CASSSGQGTGELFF.